The 24 T cell receptor beta chains in this list originate from one sample, sequenced in a study of OX40 agonist ivuxolimab in advanced cancers. Library prep was done by the immunoSEQ multiplex PCR assay. In its TCRdb copy, this immuneACCESS table keeps in-frame sequences only and misses some clones. Where compared with another copy, unresolved V genes explain less than half of these, and the others have no known cause. For this sample the table gives 50,000 to 75,000 clones, of which roughly 90% were detected only once. About 19% of the sample is in the top ten clones. The sequences come from CD4+ or CD8+ T cells sorted from blood, collected in a trial of the OX40 agonist ivuxolimab. These TCRs come from an adult with an advanced solid tumor such as melanoma, head and neck, liver or kidney cancer.

The V call is TRBV9, the J call TRBJ1-1, with 7 bases lining up with TRBD1. CDR1 is SGDLS, CDR2 YYNGEE, per germline. Trimming at V came to 2 bases and at J to 2 bases, leaving 3 bases not matched to a gene. This CDR3 has 14 residues. CDR3 amino acids: CASSVRDSNTEAFF. CDR3 bases: TGTGCCAGCAGCGTCCGGGACAGTAACACTGAAGCTTTCTTT.

The CDR3 region is CASSLGLAGTYEQYF. The DNA of the CDR3 is TGCGCCAGCAGCCTCGGACTAGCGGGGACCTACGAGCAGTACTTC. The V gene is TRBV4-1, the J gene TRBJ2-7, with 12 bases that match TRBD2. This CDR3 has 15 amino acids. Losses at the gene ends were 4 bases for V and 2 bases for J; bases not matched to a gene: 3. CDR1 MGHRA and CDR2 YSYEKL come from the germline V gene.

The chain carries TRBV4-1 and TRBJ2-7, with D maybe TRBD1 (5 bases). V was cut by 1 base and J by 6 bases, with 16 bases left in between. The CDR3 sequence is 15 residues long. Germline CDR1 and CDR2: MGHRA and YSYEKL. DNA for the CDR3: TGCGCCAGCAGCCAAGGATATTGGCAGGGTGGCGAGCAGTACTTC. Translated, it gives CASSQGYWQGGEQYF.

As concerns this clone: Germline is not matched at one junction end, which may reflect a read error. The rearrangement links TRBV2 to TRBJ2-7, with 9 bases that match TRBD1. This CDR3 is 13 amino acids long. Germline values: CDR1 SNHLY, CDR2 FYNNEI. The DNA of the CDR3 is TGTGCCAGCAGTGTCCCGGGACAGGGAGGAGACATCTTC. Protein sequence: CASSVPGQGGDIF.

The chain employs TRBV15 and TRBJ1-4; the match to TRBD1 covers 8 bases. V was pared by 4 bases and J by 4 bases, with 2 bases of the junction left unmatched. Germline assignment: CDR1 LNHNV and CDR2 YYDKDF (reference sequence). The CDR3 consists of 14 residues. Written as DNA, the CDR3 is TGTGCCACCAGCACCGACAGGGGTAATGAAAAACTGTTTTTT. This sequence encodes CATSTDRGNEKLFF.

V usage is TRBV20-1 and J usage is TRBJ1-2; D gene uncertain. The CDR3 has 10 residues. The V gene's germline CDR1 is DFQATT and CDR2 SNEGSKA (reference sequence). V lost 2 bases to trimming and J lost 6 bases, with 4 bases between them. CDR3 sequence (DNA): TGCAGTGCTAGATTGCATGGCTACACCTTC. Translation gives CSARLHGYTF.

This chain uses TRBV19 with TRBJ1-2; possible D gene TRBD1, 6 bases. With 7 bases removed from V and 3 bases from J, the gap between germline ends came to 15 bases. Looked up from germline, CDR1 is LNHDA and CDR2 is SQIVND (reference sequence). This CDR3 contains 14 residues. The CDR3 loop reads CASKPGDNYYGYTF. The CDR3 DNA sequence: TGTGCCAGTAAACCAGGGGACAATTACTATGGCTACACCTTC.

This clone was counted once. The rearrangement uses TRBV11-2 and TRBJ2-3; 10 positions agree with TRBD2. CDR3 length: 18 amino acids. Looked up from germline, CDR1 is SGHAT and CDR2 is FQNNGV. The junction had 9 bases not matched to a gene; V was cut back by 1 base and J by 2 bases. Here the CDR3 reads CASSLVDSGGSHTDTQYF. The CDR3 DNA sequence: TGTGCCAGCAGCTTAGTTGATAGCGGGGGGTCGCACACAGATACGCAGTATTTT.

This rearrangement joins TRBV15 to TRBJ1-5, with D uncertain. Trimming removed 4 bases at V and 5 bases at J, with 9 bases between. This CDR3 contains 13 residues. CDR1 is LNHNV and CDR2 is YYDKDF in the germline V gene (reference sequence). The CDR3 DNA sequence: TGTGCCACCAGCATCTGGCAAGATCAGCCCCAGCATTTT. This sequence encodes CATSIWQDQPQHF.

The J gene is TRBJ2-7, the V gene TRBV5-1, with 7 bases aligning to TRBD2. The trim removed 4 bases at V and 0 bases at J, leaving 4 bases unmatched. The CDR3 sequence is 14 residues long. Germline V CDR1 and CDR2: SGHRS, YFSETQ. This CDR3 is CASSQRDYSYEQYF. The DNA for the CDR3 is TGCGCCAGCAGCCAAAGGGACTACTCCTACGAGCAGTACTTC.

The chain employs TRBV30 and TRBJ1-2; tentative D call: TRBD1 (6 bases). Germline CDR1 is GTSNPN and CDR2 is SVGIG (reference sequence). V lost 4 bases and J lost 8, with 17 bases in between. The CDR3 runs 13 residues. The CDR3 sequence is CAWMIGGFGGYTF. CDR3 in DNA: TGTGCCTGGATGATAGGGGGATTCGGCGGCTACACCTTC.

V gene TRBV5-5 combines with J gene TRBJ1-3; tentative D call: TRBD1 (5 bases). The germline gives CDR1 SGHKS, CDR2 YYEKEE (reference sequence). This CDR3 is 18 amino acids long. V was shortened by 2 bases and J by 2 bases, with 20 bases between the two germline ends. The CDR3 loop is CASSFRAPEGTTGNTIYF. CDR3 bases: TGTGCCAGCAGCTTCCGGGCCCCGGAAGGGACTACTGGAAACACCATATATTTT. The full variable domain, with the rest looked up from reference TRBV5-5 and TRBJ1-3, is DAGVTQSPTHLIKTRGQQVTLRCSPISGHKSVSWYQQVLGQGPQFIFQYYEKEERGRGNFPDRFSARQFPNYSSELNVNALLLGDSALYLCASSFRAPEGTTGNTIYFGEGSWLTVV.

V and J are TRBV6-5 and TRBJ2-7; 8 bases match TRBD2. Looked up from germline, CDR1 is MNHEY and CDR2 is SVGAGI. This CDR3 has 14 amino acids. J lost 2 bases, V lost 7 bases, and 7 bases had no gene match. The CDR3 sequence is CASTSAGGTYEQYF. Here the CDR3 DNA reads TGTGCCAGCACTTCCGCGGGGGGCACCTACGAGCAGTACTTC.

J is TRBJ2-7 and V is TRBV28, with 11 bases matching TRBD1. The CDR3 runs to 15 residues. The V and J ends lost 8 bases and 6 bases, in that order; junction bases with no gene match: 12. Germline lookup yields CDR1 MDHEN and CDR2 SYDVKM. DNA of the CDR3: TGTGCCAGCGCTAACCAGGCGGGACAGGGGGGCGAGCAGTACTTC. Amino acids: CASANQAGQGGEQYF. The full variable domain, with the rest looked up from reference TRBV28 and TRBJ2-7, is DVKVTQSSRYLVKRTGEKVFLECVQDMDHENMFWYRQDPGLGLRLIYFSYDVKMKEKGDIPEGYSVSREKKERFSLILESASTNQTSMYLCASANQAGQGGEQYFGPGTRLTVT.

The rearrangement uses TRBV27 and TRBJ1-2; 11 positions agree with TRBD1. After removal of 6 bases from V and 7 bases from J, the junction contained 10 bases not matched to a gene. The germline V gene has CDR1 MNHEY and CDR2 SMNVEV (reference sequence). The CDR3 runs 15 residues. CDR3 protein: CASRTSGQGEPGYTF. For the CDR3, the DNA is TGTGCCAGCAGAACCTCGGGACAGGGGGAACCTGGCTACACCTTC.

The gene calls are TRBV5-1 and TRBJ2-7, with 8 bases that match TRBD1. The CDR3 runs 13 residues. Germline lookup yields CDR1 SGHRS and CDR2 YFSETQ. Trimming removed 6 bases from V and 3 bases from J; junction bases left unmatched: 5. The CDR3 here is CASTGGQGYEQYF. CDR3 bases: TGCGCCAGCACAGGAGGACAGGGCTACGAGCAGTACTTC.

The V and J genes are TRBV19 and TRBJ1-1, with D possibly matching TRBD1 (5 bases). The CDR3 runs 13 residues. Germline CDR1 and CDR2: LNHDA and SQIVND (reference sequence). V was pared by 5 bases and J by 6 bases, with 13 bases between. The CDR3 loop reads CASSLGGIPEAFF. DNA for the CDR3: TGTGCCAGTAGTCTCGGGGGGATCCCTGAAGCTTTCTTT.

The V gene is TRBV2, the J gene TRBJ1-2; 9 positions agree with TRBD1. The CDR3 covers 13 residues. V trimming: 7 bases; J trimming: 6 bases; junction bases outside the gene matches: 6. CDR1 SNHLY and CDR2 FYNNEI come from the germline V gene. CDR3 sequence: CASIYRDRDGYTF. For the CDR3, the DNA is TGTGCCAGCATTTACCGGGACAGGGATGGCTACACCTTC.

The CDR3 coding sequence is TGTGCCAGCAGCTTCGGAGGGATTGAGTTTAATGGCTACACCTTC. Translated, it gives CASSFGGIEFNGYTF. V and J are TRBV5-6 and TRBJ1-2; no firm D call. V was shortened by 2 bases and J by 6 bases, with 17 bases between the two germline ends. This CDR3 has 15 amino acids. Germline-derived CDR1 and CDR2 are SGHDT and YYEEEE.

This clone was found a few times. The genes are TRBV14 and TRBJ1-6, with D hard to call. Per the germline V gene, CDR1 is SGHDN and CDR2 is FVKESK. This CDR3 is built from 14 residues. V lost 4 bases to trimming and J lost 5 bases, with 9 bases between them. As DNA, the CDR3 is TGTGCCAGCAGCCGAGGGATCAATAATTCACCCCTCCACTTT. Its protein is CASSRGINNSPLHF. Supplemented by reference TRBV14 and TRBJ1-6, the full variable domain reads EAGVTQFPSHSVIEKGQTVTLRCDPISGHDNLYWYRRVMGKEIKFLLHFVKESKQDESGMPNNRFLAERTGGTYSTLKVQPAELEDSGVYFCASSRGINNSPLHFGNGTRLTVT.

On this clone: Compared with germline, one end of the junction differs, possibly owing to a read error. V is TRBV18 and J is TRBJ2-2; 10 bases match TRBD1. Germline-derived CDR1 and CDR2 are KGHSH and LQKENI. This CDR3 is 16 amino acids long. The CDR3 loop is CASSPPGQGNSGELFF. Written as DNA, the CDR3 is TGTGCCAGCTCACCTCCGGGACAGGGGAACAGCGGGGAGCTGTTTTTT.

This chain's CDR3 is CASSSPGLWLDEQFF. In nucleotides, the CDR3 is TGTGCCAGCAGTTCACCGGGACTCTGGTTGGATGAGCAGTTCTTC. This sequence joins TRBV6-1 and TRBJ2-1, with D possibly TRBD2 on 6 matching bases. CDR3 length: 15 residues. Germline V gives CDR1 MNHNS, CDR2 SASEGT. The V and J ends lost 5 bases and 8 bases respectively, with 19 bases between them.

The chain has TRBV4-1 and TRBJ2-5; D is possibly TRBD1 (6 bases). Between the trimmed V and J ends, which lost 3 bases and 9 bases, there was a span of 20 bases. CDR1 is MGHRA and CDR2 is YSYEKL in the germline V gene. This CDR3 region has 15 residues. The CDR3 region is CASSQTPGQTGPQYF. The DNA for the CDR3 is TGCGCCAGCAGCCAGACTCCGGGACAAACTGGGCCCCAGTACTTC.

The chain joins TRBV6-5 to TRBJ1-6; 7 bases line up with TRBD1. CDR1 is MNHEY, CDR2 SVGAGI, per germline. V shed 0 bases and J 10 bases; nucleotides not matched to a gene: 6. There are 15 residues in the CDR3. The DNA of the CDR3 is TGTGCCAGCAGTTACTCGAAGACAGGGCAGTCACCCCTCCACTTT. Its translation: CASSYSKTGQSPLHF.